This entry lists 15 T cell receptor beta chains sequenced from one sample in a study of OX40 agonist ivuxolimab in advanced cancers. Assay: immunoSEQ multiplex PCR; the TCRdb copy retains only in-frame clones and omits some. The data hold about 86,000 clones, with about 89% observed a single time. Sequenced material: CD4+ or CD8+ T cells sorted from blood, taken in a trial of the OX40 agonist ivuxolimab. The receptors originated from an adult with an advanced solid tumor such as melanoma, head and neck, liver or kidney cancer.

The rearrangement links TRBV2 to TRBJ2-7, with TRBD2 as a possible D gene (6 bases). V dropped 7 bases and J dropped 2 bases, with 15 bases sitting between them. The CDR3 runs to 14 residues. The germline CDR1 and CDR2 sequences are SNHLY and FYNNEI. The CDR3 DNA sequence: TGTGCCAGCACCCTTGGGACTGGGGCCTACGAGCAGTACTTC. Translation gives CASTLGTGAYEQYF.

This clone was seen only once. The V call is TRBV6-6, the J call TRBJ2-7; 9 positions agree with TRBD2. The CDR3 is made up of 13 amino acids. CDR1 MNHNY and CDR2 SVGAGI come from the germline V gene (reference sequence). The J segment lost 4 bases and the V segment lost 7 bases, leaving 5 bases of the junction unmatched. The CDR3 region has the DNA TGTGCCAGCACCCTAGCGGGAAAGTACGAGCAGTACTTC. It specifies CASTLAGKYEQYF.

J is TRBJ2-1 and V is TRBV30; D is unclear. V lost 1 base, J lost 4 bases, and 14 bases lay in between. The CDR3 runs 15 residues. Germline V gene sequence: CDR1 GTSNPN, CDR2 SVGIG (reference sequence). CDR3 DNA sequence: TGTGCCTGGAGTGACGGGCGAATACTGTACAATGAGCAGTTCTTC. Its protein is CAWSDGRILYNEQFF.

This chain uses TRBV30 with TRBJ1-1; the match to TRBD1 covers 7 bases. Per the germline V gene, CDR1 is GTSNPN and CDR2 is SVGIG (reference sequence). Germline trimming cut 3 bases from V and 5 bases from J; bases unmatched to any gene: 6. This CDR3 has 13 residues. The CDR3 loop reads CAWSVGGRTEAFF. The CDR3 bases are TGTGCCTGGAGCGTAGGGGGCCGGACTGAAGCTTTCTTT.

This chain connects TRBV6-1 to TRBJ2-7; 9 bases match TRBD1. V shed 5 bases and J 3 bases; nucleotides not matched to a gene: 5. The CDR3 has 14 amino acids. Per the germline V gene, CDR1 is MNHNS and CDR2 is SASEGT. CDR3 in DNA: TGTGCCAGCAGTCTGGACAGGGGCATCTACGAGCAGTACTTC. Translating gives CASSLDRGIYEQYF.

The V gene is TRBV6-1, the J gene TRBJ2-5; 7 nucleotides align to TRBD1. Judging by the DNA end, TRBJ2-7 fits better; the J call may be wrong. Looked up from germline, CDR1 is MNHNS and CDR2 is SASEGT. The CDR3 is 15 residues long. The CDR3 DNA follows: TGTGCCAGCGGACGCCTTGTAGGACAGGTCTACGAGCAGTACTTC. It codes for CASGRLVGQVYEQYF.

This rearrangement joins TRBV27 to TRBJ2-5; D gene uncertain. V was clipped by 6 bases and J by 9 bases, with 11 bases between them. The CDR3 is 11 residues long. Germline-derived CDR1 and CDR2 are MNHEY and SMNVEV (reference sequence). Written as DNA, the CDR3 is TGTGCCAGCAGAGATTTGATGGCCCAGTACTTC. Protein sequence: CASRDLMAQYF.

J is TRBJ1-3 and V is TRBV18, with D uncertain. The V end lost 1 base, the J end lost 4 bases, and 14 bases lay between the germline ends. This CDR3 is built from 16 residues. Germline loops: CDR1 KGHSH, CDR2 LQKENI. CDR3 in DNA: TGTGCCAGCTCACCACAGGAACTTCACGGGGGAAACACCATATATTTT. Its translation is CASSPQELHGGNTIYF.

For the CDR3, the DNA is TGTGCCAGCAGCACACATCCGGGACAGCCAGAGGGCTACACCTTC. Its protein product is CASSTHPGQPEGYTF. The chain employs TRBV9 and TRBJ1-2; 7 nucleotides agree with TRBD1. The length of the CDR3 is 15 residues. The germline V gene has CDR1 SGDLS and CDR2 YYNGEE. V gave up 4 bases and J gave up 8 bases; unmatched junction bases: 14.

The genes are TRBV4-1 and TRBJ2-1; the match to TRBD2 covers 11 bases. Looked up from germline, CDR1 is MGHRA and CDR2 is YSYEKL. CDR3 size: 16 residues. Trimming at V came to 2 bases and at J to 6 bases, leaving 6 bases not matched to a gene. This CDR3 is CASSQSLAGGSNEQFF. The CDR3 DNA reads TGCGCCAGCAGCCAATCTCTAGCGGGAGGCTCCAATGAGCAGTTCTTC.

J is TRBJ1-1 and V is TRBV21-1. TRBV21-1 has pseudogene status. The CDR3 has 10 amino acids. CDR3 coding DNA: TGTGCCAGCCCCGGAGGCCCCGCTTTCTTT. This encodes CASPGGPAFF.

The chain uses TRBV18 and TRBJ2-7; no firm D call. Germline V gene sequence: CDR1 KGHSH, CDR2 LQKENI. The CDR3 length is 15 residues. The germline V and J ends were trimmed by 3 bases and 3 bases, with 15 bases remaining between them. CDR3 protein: CASSPRGGSYYEQYF. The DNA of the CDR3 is TGTGCCAGCTCACCTCGTGGCGGCAGCTACTACGAGCAGTACTTC.

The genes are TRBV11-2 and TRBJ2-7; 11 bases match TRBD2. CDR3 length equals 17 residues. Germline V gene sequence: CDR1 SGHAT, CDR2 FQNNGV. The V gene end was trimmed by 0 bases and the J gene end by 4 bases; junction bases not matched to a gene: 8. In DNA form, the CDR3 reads TGTGCCAGCAGCTTAGATGGCTATCTAGCGGGAGGTTACGAGCAGTACTTC. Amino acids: CASSLDGYLAGGYEQYF.

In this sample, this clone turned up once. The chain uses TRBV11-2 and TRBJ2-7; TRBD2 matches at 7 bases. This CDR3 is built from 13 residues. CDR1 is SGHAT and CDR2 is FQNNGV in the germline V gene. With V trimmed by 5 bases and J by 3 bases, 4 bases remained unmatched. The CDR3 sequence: CASSAGTNYEQYF. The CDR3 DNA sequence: TGTGCCAGCAGCGCCGGGACTAACTACGAGCAGTACTTC.

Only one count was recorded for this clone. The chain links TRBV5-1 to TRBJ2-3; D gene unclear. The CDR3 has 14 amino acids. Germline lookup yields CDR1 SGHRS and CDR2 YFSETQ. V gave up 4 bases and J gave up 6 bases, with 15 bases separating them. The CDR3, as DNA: TGCGCCAGCAGCCTGGCGTTGCAGGTTGATACGCAGTATTTT. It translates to CASSLALQVDTQYF.